Described below is a single T cell receptor (beta chain) sequence and its context. Per the germline V gene, CDR1 is LNHDA and CDR2 is SQIVND (reference sequence). There are 13 residues in the CDR3. Between the trimmed V and J ends, which lost 3 bases and 7 bases, there was a span of 10 bases. Per the original methods: Quantification of nucleated cells was approximated via reference gene primer amplification. The protocol was immunoSEQ multiplex PCR, while the TCRdb copy is restricted to in-frame clones and leaves out a portion. V and J calls plus clone size are reproduced from that table; the DNA served to infer D and trimming. Of about 230,000 clones listed, about 85% are singletons. This record belongs to a study of blood T cell repertoires in COVID-19. Study-level information: Both acute and convalescent COVID-19 samples were obtained from the United States, Italy and Spain. T cells, B-cell-depleted T cells, or PBMCs provided the cDNA or gDNA that served as material.

The sample was peripheral blood. The chain couples TRBV19 to TRBJ2-1; unclear D gene. This TCR derives from a woman older than 75 with acute or convalescent COVID-19. The CDR3 DNA sequence: TGTGCCAGTAGTATCAATGGAGAAAATGAGCAGTTCTTC. Translated: CASSINGENEQFF. Using reference TRBV19 and TRBJ2-1 for the parts outside the CDR3, the full variable domain is DGGITQSPKYLFRKEGQNVTLSCEQNLNHDAMYWYRQDPGQGLRLIYYSQIVNDFQKGDIAEGYSVSREKKESFPLTVTSAQKNPTAFYLCASSINGENEQFFGPGTRLTVL.